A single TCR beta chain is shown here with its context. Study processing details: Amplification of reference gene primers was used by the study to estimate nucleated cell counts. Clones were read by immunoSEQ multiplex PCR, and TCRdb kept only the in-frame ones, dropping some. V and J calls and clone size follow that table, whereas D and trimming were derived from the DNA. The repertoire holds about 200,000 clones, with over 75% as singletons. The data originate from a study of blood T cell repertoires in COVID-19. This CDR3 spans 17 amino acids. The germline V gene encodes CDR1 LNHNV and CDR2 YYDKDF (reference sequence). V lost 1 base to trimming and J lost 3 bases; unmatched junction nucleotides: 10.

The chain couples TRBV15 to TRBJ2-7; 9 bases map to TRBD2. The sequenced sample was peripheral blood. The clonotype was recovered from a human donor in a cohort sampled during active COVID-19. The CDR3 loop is CATSRVPGASGIYEQYF. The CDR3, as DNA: TGTGCCACCAGCAGAGTCCCCGGGGCTAGCGGGATCTACGAGCAGTACTTC.